The clone carrying this T cell receptor beta chain was counted between two and nine times. TCRdb itself ran the 5' RACE reads through MiXCR, one entry per CDR3 protein. The sample lists roughly 400,000 distinct CDR3 sequences, roughly 15% occurring once. With 0 bases removed from V and 3 bases from J, the gap between germline ends came to 18 bases. The CDR3 contains 17 residues. Germline V gene lookup returns CDR1 SGHRS and CDR2 YFSETQ. The source of the sample is a study of T-cell memory formation after mild COVID-19. This TCR derives from a man aged 18 to 30 who had mild COVID-19 (a few samples of this study predate the infection). Cell type and time point are not known. V is TRBV5-1 and J is TRBJ1-1, with D perhaps matching TRBD1 (6 bases). The sample consisted of PBMCs or a T cell subset sorted from them (not recorded which). The CDR3 is CASSLGDSYPGDTEAFF. The DNA of the CDR3 is TGCGCCAGCAGCTTGGGCGACTCGTACCCAGGGGACACTGAAGCTTTCTTT. Together with reference TRBV5-1 and TRBJ1-1, the CDR3 gives the full variable domain: KAGVTQTPRYLIKTRGQQVTLSCSPISGHRSVSWYQQTPGQGLQFLFEYFSETQRNKGNFPGRFSGRQFSNSRSEMNVSTLELGDSALYLCASSLGDSYPGDTEAFFGQGTRLTVV.